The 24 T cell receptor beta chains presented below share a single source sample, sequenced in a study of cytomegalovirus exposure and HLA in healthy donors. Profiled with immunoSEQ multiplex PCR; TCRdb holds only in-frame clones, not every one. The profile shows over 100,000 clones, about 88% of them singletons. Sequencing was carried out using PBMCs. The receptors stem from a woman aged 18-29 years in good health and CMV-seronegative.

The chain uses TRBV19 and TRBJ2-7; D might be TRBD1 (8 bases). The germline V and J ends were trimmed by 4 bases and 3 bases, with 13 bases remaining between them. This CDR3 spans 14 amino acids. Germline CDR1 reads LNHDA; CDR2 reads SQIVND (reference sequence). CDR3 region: CASSTTGGDYEQYF. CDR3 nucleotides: TGTGCCAGTAGTACCACAGGGGGGGACTACGAGCAGTACTTC.

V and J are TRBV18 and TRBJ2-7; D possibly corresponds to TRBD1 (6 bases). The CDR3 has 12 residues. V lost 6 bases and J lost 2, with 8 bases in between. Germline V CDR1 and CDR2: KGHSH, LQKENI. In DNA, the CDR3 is TGTGCCAGCTCTGAGGGGGCCTACGAGCAGTACTTC. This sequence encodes CASSEGAYEQYF.

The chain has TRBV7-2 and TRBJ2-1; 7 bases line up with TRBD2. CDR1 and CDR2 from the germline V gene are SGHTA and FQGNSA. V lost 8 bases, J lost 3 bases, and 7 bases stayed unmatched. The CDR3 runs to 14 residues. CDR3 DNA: TGTGCCAGCTGCCGGGCGGGGGTCTACAATGAGCAGTTCTTC. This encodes CASCRAGVYNEQFF.

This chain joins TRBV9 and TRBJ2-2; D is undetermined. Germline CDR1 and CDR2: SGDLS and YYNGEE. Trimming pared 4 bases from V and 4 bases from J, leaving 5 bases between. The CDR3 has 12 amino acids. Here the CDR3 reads CASSLSTGELFF. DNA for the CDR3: TGTGCCAGCAGCTTATCCACCGGGGAGCTGTTTTTT.

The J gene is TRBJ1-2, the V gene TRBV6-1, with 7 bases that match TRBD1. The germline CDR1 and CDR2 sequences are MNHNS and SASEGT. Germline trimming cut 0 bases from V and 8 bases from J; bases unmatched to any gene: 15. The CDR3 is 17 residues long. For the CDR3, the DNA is TGTGCCAGCAGTGAAGCCCAGCCGCAGAGGGGGCGTAGGGGCTACACCTTC. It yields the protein CASSEAQPQRGRRGYTF.

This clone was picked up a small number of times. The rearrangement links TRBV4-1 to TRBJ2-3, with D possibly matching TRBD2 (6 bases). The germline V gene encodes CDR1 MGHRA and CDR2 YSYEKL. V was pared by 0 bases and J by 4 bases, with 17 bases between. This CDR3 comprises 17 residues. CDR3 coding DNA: TGCGCCAGCAGCCAAGATCGAAGCGCGGGGCTGCCAGATACGCAGTATTTT. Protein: CASSQDRSAGLPDTQYF.

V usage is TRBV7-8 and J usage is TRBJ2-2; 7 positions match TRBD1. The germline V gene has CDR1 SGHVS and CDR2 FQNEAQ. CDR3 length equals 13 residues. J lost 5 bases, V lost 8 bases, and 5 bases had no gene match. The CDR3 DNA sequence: TGTGCCAGCGGAGACAGGGTAACCGGGGAGCTGTTTTTT. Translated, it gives CASGDRVTGELFF. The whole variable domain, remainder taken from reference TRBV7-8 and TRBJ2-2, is GAGVSQSPRYKVAKRGQDVALRCDPISGHVSLFWYQQALGQGPEFLTYFQNEAQLDKSGLPSDRFFAERPEGSVSTLKIQRTQQEDSAVYLCASGDRVTGELFFGEGSRLTVL.

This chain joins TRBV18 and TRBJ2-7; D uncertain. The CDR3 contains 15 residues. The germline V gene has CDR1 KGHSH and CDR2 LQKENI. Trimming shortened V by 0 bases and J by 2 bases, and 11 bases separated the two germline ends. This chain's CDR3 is CASSPPMAAPYEQYF. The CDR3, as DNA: TGTGCCAGCTCACCACCGATGGCGGCCCCCTACGAGCAGTACTTC.

The CDR3 DNA is TGTGCCAGCAGCTTACTAGCGGGGGGAACTCAGCAGTTCTTC. It is translated as CASSLLAGGTQQFF. The V gene is TRBV11-3, the J gene TRBJ2-1, with 11 bases identical to TRBD2. This CDR3 has 14 amino acids. CDR1 SGHNT and CDR2 YENEEA come from the germline V gene. The V and J ends lost 2 bases and 11 bases, in that order; junction bases with no gene match: 5.

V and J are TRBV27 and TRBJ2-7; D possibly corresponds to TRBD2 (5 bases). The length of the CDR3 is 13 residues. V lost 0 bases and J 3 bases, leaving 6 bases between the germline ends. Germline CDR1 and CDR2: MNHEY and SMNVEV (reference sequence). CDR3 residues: CASSLSGNYEQYF. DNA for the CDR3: TGTGCCAGCAGTTTATCCGGGAACTACGAGCAGTACTTC.

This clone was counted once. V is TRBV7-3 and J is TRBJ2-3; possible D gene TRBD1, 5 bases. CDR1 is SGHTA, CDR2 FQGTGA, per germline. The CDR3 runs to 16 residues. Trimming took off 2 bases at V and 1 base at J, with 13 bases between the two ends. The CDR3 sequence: CASSLSGWGGTDTQYF. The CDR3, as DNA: TGTGCCAGCAGCTTATCAGGGTGGGGTGGCACAGATACGCAGTATTTT.

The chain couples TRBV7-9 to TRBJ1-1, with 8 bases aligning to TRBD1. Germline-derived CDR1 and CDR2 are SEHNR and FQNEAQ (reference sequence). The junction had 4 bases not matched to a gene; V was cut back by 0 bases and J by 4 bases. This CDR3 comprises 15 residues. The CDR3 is CASSLAQGAFTEAFF. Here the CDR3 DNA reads TGTGCCAGCAGCTTAGCCCAGGGGGCTTTCACTGAAGCTTTCTTT.

CDR3 nucleotides: TGCGCCAGCAGCCCGCCGGACAGAGCCTACGAGCAGTACTTC. Protein sequence: CASSPPDRAYEQYF. V gene TRBV5-1 combines with J gene TRBJ2-7, with D possibly matching TRBD1 (6 bases). The V end was cut by 4 bases, the J end by 2 bases, with 13 bases between. Looked up from germline, CDR1 is SGHRS and CDR2 is YFSETQ. This CDR3 contains 14 residues.

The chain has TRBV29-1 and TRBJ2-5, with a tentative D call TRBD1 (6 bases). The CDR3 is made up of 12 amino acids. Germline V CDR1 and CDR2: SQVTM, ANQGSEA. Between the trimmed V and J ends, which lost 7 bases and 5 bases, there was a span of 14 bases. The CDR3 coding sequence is TGCAGCGCCTGGACAGACGCGGAGACCCAGTACTTC. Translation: CSAWTDAETQYF.

The CDR3 reads CASSFRMVGGATDTQYF. In nucleotides, the CDR3 is TGTGCCAGCAGCTTTCGGATGGTTGGGGGGGCAACAGATACGCAGTATTTT. The gene calls are TRBV5-6 and TRBJ2-3; D perhaps matches TRBD2 (7 bases). CDR3 length equals 17 residues. V lost 2 bases, J lost 3 bases, and 19 bases lay in between. CDR1 is SGHDT and CDR2 is YYEEEE in the germline V gene.

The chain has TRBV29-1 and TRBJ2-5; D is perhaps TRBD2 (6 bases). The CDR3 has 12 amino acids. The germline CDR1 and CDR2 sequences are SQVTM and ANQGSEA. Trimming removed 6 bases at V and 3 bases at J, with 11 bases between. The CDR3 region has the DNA TGCAGCGTATTGCGGGGCGAAGAGACCCAGTACTTC. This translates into CSVLRGEETQYF.

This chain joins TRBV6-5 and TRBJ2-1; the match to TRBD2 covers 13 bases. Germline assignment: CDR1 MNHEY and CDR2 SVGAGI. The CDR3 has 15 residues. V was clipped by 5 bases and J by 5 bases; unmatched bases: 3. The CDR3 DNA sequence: TGTGCCAGCAGTCAAGGGACTAGCGGGAACAATGAGCAGTTCTTC. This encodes CASSQGTSGNNEQFF.

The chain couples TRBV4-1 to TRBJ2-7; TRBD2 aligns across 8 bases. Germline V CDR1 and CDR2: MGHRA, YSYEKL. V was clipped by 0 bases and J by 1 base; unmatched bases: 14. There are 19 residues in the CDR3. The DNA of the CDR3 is TGCGCCAGCAGCCAAGAACCACGACTAGTCCCGGGGGGGTCCTACGAGCAGTACTTC. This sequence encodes CASSQEPRLVPGGSYEQYF.

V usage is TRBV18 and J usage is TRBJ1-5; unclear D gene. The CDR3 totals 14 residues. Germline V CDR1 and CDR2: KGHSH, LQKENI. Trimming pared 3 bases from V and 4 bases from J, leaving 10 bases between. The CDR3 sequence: CASSPSVLNQPQHF. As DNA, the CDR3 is TGTGCCAGCTCACCGTCAGTGTTAAATCAGCCCCAGCATTTT.

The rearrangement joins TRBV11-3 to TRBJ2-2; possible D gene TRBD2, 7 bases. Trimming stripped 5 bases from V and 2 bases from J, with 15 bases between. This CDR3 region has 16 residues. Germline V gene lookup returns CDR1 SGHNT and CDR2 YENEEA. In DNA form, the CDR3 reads TGTGCCAGCAGCGCACGAGCGGGACAAAACACCGGGGAGCTGTTTTTT. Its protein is CASSARAGQNTGELFF.

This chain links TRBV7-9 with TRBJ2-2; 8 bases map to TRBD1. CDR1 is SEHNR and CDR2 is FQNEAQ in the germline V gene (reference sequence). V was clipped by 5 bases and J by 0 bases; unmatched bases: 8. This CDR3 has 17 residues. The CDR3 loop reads CASSTRQGRTNTGELFF. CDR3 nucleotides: TGTGCCAGCAGCACCAGACAGGGGCGCACGAACACCGGGGAGCTGTTTTTT.

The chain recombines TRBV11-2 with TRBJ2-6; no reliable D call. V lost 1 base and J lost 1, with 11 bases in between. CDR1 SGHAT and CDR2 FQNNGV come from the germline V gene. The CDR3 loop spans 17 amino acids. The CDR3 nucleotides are TGTGCCAGCAGCTTAGTTCCGCCCGGGTCTGGGGCCAACGTCCTGACTTTC. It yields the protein CASSLVPPGSGANVLTF.

As DNA, the CDR3 is TGTGCCCCCACTCCCGACACAGGGGGGCATCAGCCCCAGCATTTT. Translation: CAPTPDTGGHQPQHF. V and J are TRBV5-6 and TRBJ1-5; 8 bases line up with TRBD1. V lost 10 bases and J lost 5; bases outside the gene matches: 14. Germline V CDR1 and CDR2: SGHDT, YYEEEE. This CDR3 comprises 15 residues.

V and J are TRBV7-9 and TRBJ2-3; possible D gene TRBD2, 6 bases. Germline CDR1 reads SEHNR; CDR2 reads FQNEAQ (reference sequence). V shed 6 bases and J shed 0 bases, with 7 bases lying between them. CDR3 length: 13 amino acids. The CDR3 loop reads CASRDYSTDTQYF. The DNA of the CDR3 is TGTGCCAGCAGGGACTATAGCACAGATACGCAGTATTTT. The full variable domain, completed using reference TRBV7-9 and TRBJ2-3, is DTGVSQNPRHKITKRGQNVTFRCDPISEHNRLYWYRQTLGQGPEFLTYFQNEAQLEKSRLLSDRFSAERPKGSFSTLEIQRTEQGDSAMYLCASRDYSTDTQYFGPGTRLTVL.